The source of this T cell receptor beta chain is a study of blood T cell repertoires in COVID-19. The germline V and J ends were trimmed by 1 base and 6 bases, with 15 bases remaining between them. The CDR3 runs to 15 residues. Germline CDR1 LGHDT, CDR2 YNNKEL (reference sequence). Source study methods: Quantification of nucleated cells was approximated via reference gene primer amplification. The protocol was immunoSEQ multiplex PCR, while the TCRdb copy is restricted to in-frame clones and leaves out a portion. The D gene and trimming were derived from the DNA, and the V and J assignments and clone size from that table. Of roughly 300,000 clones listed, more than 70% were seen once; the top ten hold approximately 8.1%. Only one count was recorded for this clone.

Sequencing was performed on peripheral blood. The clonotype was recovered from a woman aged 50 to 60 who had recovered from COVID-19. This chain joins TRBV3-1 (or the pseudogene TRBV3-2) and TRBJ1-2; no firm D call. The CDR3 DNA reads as TGTGCCAGCAGCCAAGTGCGGGGAACGGAGGATGGCTACACCTTC. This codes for CASSQVRGTEDGYTF.